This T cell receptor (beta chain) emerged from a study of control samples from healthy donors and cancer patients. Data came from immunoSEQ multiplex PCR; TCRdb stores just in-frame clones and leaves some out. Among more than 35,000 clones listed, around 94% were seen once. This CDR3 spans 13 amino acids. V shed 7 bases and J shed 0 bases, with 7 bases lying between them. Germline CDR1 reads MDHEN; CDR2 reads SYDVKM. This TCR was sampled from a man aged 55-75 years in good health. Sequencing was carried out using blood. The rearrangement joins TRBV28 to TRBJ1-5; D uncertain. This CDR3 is CASNLYSNQPQHF. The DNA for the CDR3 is TGTGCCAGCAACTTATATAGCAATCAGCCCCAGCATTTT.